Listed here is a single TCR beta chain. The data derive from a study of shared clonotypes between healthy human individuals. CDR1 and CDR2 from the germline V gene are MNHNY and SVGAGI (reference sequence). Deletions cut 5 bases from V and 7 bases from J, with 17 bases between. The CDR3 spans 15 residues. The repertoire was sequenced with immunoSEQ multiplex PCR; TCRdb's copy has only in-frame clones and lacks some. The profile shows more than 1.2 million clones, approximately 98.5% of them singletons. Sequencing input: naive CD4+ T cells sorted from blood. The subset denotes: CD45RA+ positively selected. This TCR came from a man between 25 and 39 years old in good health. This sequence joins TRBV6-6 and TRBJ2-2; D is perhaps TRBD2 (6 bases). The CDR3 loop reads CASSNAGSPGGELFF. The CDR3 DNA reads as TGTGCCAGCAGTAATGCGGGGTCTCCCGGCGGGGAGCTGTTTTTT.